Ten or more counts support the clone carrying this TCR beta chain. Arm-PCR with iRepertoire HTBI primers amplified the CDR3 regions for these TCR beta libraries. TCRdb called the multiplex PCR reads again in MiXCR, with one record for every CDR3 protein. The data show 450,000 to 600,000 distinct CDR3 sequences, 16% seen once. Described time point: newly diagnosed GD, antithyroid drugs for less than 3 months. Isolated PBMC RNA provided the starting material for the TCR library. This specimen comes from a study of regulatory T cells in long-lasting Graves disease. Germline CDR1 is SEHNR and CDR2 is FQNEAQ (reference sequence). Trimming took 4 bases from V and 0 from J, leaving 11 bases between them. This CDR3 contains 15 residues. These data were likewise used in another study, on T cells in Graves' hyperthyroidism and ophthalmopathy.

This sample comprised peripheral blood mononuclear cells (PBMCs), obtained at new diagnosis, from a patient treated with antithyroid drugs. This TCR derives from a man in his forties with Graves disease. The V call is TRBV7-9, the J call TRBJ2-3, with TRBD1 as a possible D gene (6 bases). CDR3 residues: CASSSGTRSTDTQYF. As DNA, the CDR3 is TGTGCCAGCAGCTCCGGGACACGAAGCACAGATACGCAGTATTTT.